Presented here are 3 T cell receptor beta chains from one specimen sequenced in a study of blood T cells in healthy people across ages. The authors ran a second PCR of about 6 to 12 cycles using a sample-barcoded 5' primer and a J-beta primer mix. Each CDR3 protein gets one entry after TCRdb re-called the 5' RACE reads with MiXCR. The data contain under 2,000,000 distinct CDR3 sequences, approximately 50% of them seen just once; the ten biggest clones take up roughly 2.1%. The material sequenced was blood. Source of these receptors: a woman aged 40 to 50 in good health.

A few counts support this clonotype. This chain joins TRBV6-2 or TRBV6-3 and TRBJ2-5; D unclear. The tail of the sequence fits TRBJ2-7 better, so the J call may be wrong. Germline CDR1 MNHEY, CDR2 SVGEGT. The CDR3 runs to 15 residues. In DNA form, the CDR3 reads TGTGCCAGCAGTTACTCAGCAGAGGAAGGCTACGAGCAGTACTTC. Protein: CASSYSAEEGYEQYF.

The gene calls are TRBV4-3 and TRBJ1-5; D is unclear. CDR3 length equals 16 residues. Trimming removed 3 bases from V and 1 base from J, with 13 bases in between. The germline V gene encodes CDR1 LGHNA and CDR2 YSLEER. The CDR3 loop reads CASSQGYGTSNQPQHF. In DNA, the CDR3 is TGCGCCAGCAGCCAGGGTTATGGCACCAGCAATCAGCCCCAGCATTTT.

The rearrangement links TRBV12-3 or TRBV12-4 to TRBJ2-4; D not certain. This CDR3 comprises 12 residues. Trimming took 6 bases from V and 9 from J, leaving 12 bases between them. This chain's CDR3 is CASRTSTGIQYF. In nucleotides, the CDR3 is TGTGCCAGCAGGACCTCGACTGGCATTCAGTACTTC.